Following are 29 T cell receptor beta chains from one sample sequenced in a study of blood T cell repertoires in COVID-19. Sequencing was performed with immunoSEQ multiplex PCR; in TCRdb, only in-frame clones are kept and a portion is missing. The sample includes roughly 400,000 clones, 90% seen only once; the top ten take 0.6%. Sequenced sample: PBMCs or T cells enriched from blood (not recorded which). The receptors were sampled from a man aged 18 to 35 who had recovered from COVID-19.

This clone has a single count. This chain joins TRBV6-2 or TRBV6-3 and TRBJ2-7; D might be TRBD1 (6 bases). CDR1 and CDR2 (germline): MNHEY, SVGEGT. The CDR3 is 13 residues long. V lost 2 bases and J lost 3, with 8 bases in between. The CDR3 nucleotides are TGTGCCAGCAGTTACGGGGGCTTCTACGAGCAGTACTTC. This codes for CASSYGGFYEQYF.

The chain recombines TRBV3-1 (or the pseudogene TRBV3-2) with TRBJ2-7; 12 nucleotides align to TRBD2. Losses at the gene ends were 4 bases for V and 0 bases for J; bases not matched to a gene: 1. The CDR3 is 15 amino acids. Germline V gene sequence: CDR1 LGHDT, CDR2 YNNKEL (reference sequence). The CDR3 here is CASSRTSGDSYEQYF. CDR3 bases: TGTGCCAGCAGCCGGACTAGCGGGGACTCCTACGAGCAGTACTTC.

The rearrangement joins TRBV13 to TRBJ2-3; D might be TRBD2 (5 bases). Trimming removed 6 bases at V and 2 bases at J, with 18 bases between. Germline V gives CDR1 PRHDT, CDR2 FYEKMQ (reference sequence). The CDR3 consists of 16 residues. CDR3 DNA: TGTGCCAGCAGTTCCCGCCGGAGCGGCATCACAGATACGCAGTATTTT. Encoded protein: CASSSRRSGITDTQYF.

The chain recombines TRBV5-4 with TRBJ1-6; 7 positions match TRBD1. CDR3 length: 16 residues. J lost 7 bases, V lost 4 bases, and 11 bases had no gene match. Germline V gene data show CDR1 as SGHNT and CDR2 as YYREEE (reference sequence). DNA of the CDR3: TGTGCCAGCAGCGCCAACAGGGGAGGCGGCAATTCACCCCTCCACTTT. This sequence encodes CASSANRGGGNSPLHF.

The chain recombines TRBV11-1 with TRBJ1-2; D is unresolved. Germline CDR1 reads SGHAT; CDR2 reads FQDESV (reference sequence). The V end lost 5 bases, the J end lost 3 bases, and 16 bases lay between the germline ends. The CDR3 contains 15 residues. The CDR3 region is CASSTPEEIDYGYTF. CDR3 nucleotides: TGTGCCAGCAGCACACCCGAGGAGATTGACTATGGCTACACCTTC.

The CDR3 is CASSQVRRQGGPGTGELFF. The CDR3 DNA reads TGTGCCAGCAGCCAAGTTAGGCGGCAAGGAGGTCCGGGCACCGGGGAGCTGTTTTTT. The chain carries TRBV4-2 and TRBJ2-2; maybe TRBD2 (5 bases). Germline CDR1 LGHNA, CDR2 YNFKEQ. V lost 1 base and J 4 bases, leaving 22 bases between the germline ends. The CDR3 has 19 residues.

In DNA form, the CDR3 reads TGTGCCAGCAGTGAGTCGACAGACACGTCTGAAGCTTTCTTT. It is translated as CASSESTDTSEAFF. The chain is built from TRBV2 and TRBJ1-1; D possibly corresponds to TRBD1 (5 bases). V dropped 3 bases and J dropped 6 bases, with 14 bases sitting between them. This CDR3 region has 14 residues. Germline CDR1 reads SNHLY; CDR2 reads FYNNEI.

This clone was counted once. The chain joins TRBV2 to TRBJ1-1; 10 bases fit TRBD1. CDR1 and CDR2 from the germline V gene are SNHLY and FYNNEI. CDR3 size: 14 residues. V shed 3 bases, J shed 5 bases, and the junction held 3 bases outside the gene matches. The CDR3 loop reads CASSEGQGLTEAFF. The CDR3 DNA follows: TGTGCCAGCAGTGAGGGACAGGGGCTGACTGAAGCTTTCTTT.

V gene TRBV3-1 (or the pseudogene TRBV3-2) combines with J gene TRBJ1-3; D ambiguous. Between the trimmed V and J ends, which lost 4 bases and 4 bases, there was a span of 11 bases. CDR3 length: 14 amino acids. Germline CDR1 and CDR2: LGHDT and YNNKEL (reference sequence). The CDR3 region has the DNA TGTGCCAGCAGCCCAACCACGGGAGGAAACACCATATATTTT. Its translation is CASSPTTGGNTIYF.

The J gene is TRBJ1-2, the V gene TRBV9, with 7 bases fitting TRBD1. Germline trimming cut 4 bases from V and 4 bases from J; bases unmatched to any gene: 7. The CDR3 has 14 residues. The V gene's germline CDR1 is SGDLS and CDR2 YYNGEE. This CDR3 is CASSPDRARYGYTF. The CDR3 region has the DNA TGTGCCAGCAGCCCCGACAGGGCCCGCTATGGCTACACCTTC.

The chain is built from TRBV11-2 and TRBJ2-3; possible D gene TRBD2, 7 bases. Trimming removed 3 bases from V and 2 bases from J, with 15 bases in between. Germline V CDR1 and CDR2: SGHAT, FQNNGV. The CDR3 is 16 amino acids. The CDR3 nucleotides are TGTGCCAGCAGCTTCTTGGGGGCGGGAGTCACAGATACGCAGTATTTT. It codes for CASSFLGAGVTDTQYF. Based on the CDR3 plus reference TRBV11-2 and TRBJ2-3, the full variable domain is EAGVAQSPRYKIIEKRQSVAFWCNPISGHATLYWYQQILGQGPKLLIQFQNNGVVDDSQLPKDRFSAERLKGVDSTLKIQPAKLEDSAVYLCASSFLGAGVTDTQYFGPGTRLTVL.

The V gene is TRBV4-1, the J gene TRBJ2-7; 7 nucleotides line up with TRBD2. Germline trimming cut 3 bases from V and 2 bases from J; bases unmatched to any gene: 4. This CDR3 is 14 amino acids long. CDR1 and CDR2 from the germline V gene are MGHRA and YSYEKL. CDR3 sequence (DNA): TGCGCCAGCAGCCAGGGAAGCGGGGCCTACGAGCAGTACTTC. Amino acids: CASSQGSGAYEQYF.

The chain is built from TRBV10-2 and TRBJ2-4; D gene uncertain. Germline assignment: CDR1 WSHSY and CDR2 SAAADI. The V end was cut by 6 bases, the J end by 8 bases, with 11 bases between. The CDR3 runs to 12 residues. This CDR3 reads CASSRDLDIQYF. The CDR3 nucleotides read TGCGCCAGCAGCCGAGACTTGGACATTCAGTACTTC.

This clone has just one count. The rearrangement uses TRBV27 and TRBJ1-2; D is perhaps TRBD1 (6 bases). Trimming removed 0 bases at V and 8 bases at J, with 10 bases between. In germline, CDR1 is MNHEY, CDR2 SMNVEV (reference sequence). The CDR3 is 13 residues long. The CDR3 here is CASSLSGGVGYTF. DNA of the CDR3: TGTGCCAGCAGTTTATCTGGGGGCGTGGGCTACACCTTC.

The chain joins TRBV5-1 to TRBJ1-6, with D perhaps matching TRBD1 (6 bases). Trimming pared 4 bases from V and 7 bases from J, leaving 18 bases between. The CDR3 has 16 residues. From germline, CDR1 is SGHRS and CDR2 YFSETQ. DNA for the CDR3: TGCGCCAGCAGCCCCCGGCCGGGGGGCTCAAATTCACCCCTCCACTTT. Translated, it gives CASSPRPGGSNSPLHF.

The V gene is TRBV5-5, the J gene TRBJ1-6, with D hard to call. V shed 0 bases and J shed 9 bases, with 7 bases lying between them. Per germline, CDR1 SGHKS and CDR2 YYEKEE (reference sequence). The CDR3 spans 13 residues. CDR3 amino acids: CASSLDSLSPLHF. In DNA, the CDR3 is TGTGCCAGCAGCTTGGACAGTCTTTCACCCCTCCACTTT. The variable domain in full, with the rest retrieved from reference TRBV5-5 and TRBJ1-6, is DAGVTQSPTHLIKTRGQQVTLRCSPISGHKSVSWYQQVLGQGPQFIFQYYEKEERGRGNFPDRFSARQFPNYSSELNVNALLLGDSALYLCASSLDSLSPLHFGNGTRLTVT.

V is TRBV6-1 and J is TRBJ2-2, with 7 bases aligning to TRBD2. V dropped 2 bases and J dropped 4; count of bases not matched to a gene: 13. The CDR3 contains 18 residues. Germline values: CDR1 MNHNS, CDR2 SASEGT. This CDR3 is CASSESRLALVGTGELFF. DNA of the CDR3: TGTGCCAGCAGTGAATCGAGACTAGCATTAGTAGGCACCGGGGAGCTGTTTTTT.

This chain uses TRBV5-4 with TRBJ1-1, with 11 nucleotides matching TRBD1. The germline V gene has CDR1 SGHNT and CDR2 YYREEE (reference sequence). Trimming took 3 bases from V and 9 from J; bases not matched to a gene: 4. The CDR3 is made up of 13 amino acids. CDR3 region: CASSWGTGGQAFF. The CDR3 nucleotides are TGTGCCAGCAGCTGGGGGACAGGGGGACAAGCTTTCTTT.

This clone occurred a few times. The CDR3 DNA reads TGTGCCAGCAGTTTGGGAGGCAGGGTCGATTCACCCCTCCACTTT. This encodes CASSLGGRVDSPLHF. The J gene is TRBJ1-6, the V gene TRBV28; the D gene is possibly TRBD1 (5 bases). V was pared by 3 bases and J by 8 bases, with 14 bases between. The germline CDR1 and CDR2 sequences are MDHEN and SYDVKM. The CDR3 covers 15 residues.

The rearrangement links TRBV18 to TRBJ1-2, with 7 bases lining up with TRBD1. In germline, CDR1 is KGHSH, CDR2 LQKENI. V shed 1 base and J 6 bases; nucleotides not matched to a gene: 8. The CDR3 is 15 residues long. The CDR3 sequence: CASSPQSGRGDGYTF. The CDR3 DNA reads as TGTGCCAGCTCACCACAATCGGGCAGGGGGGATGGCTACACCTTC. The full variable domain, completed using reference TRBV18 and TRBJ1-2, is NAGVMQNPRHLVRRRGQEARLRCSPMKGHSHVYWYRQLPEEGLKFMVYLQKENIIDESGMPKERFSAEFPKEGPSILRIQQVVRGDSAAYFCASSPQSGRGDGYTFGSGTRLTVV.

The rearrangement joins TRBV9 to TRBJ1-3; D call uncertain. The CDR3 has 14 amino acids. The V end was cut by 2 bases, the J end by 1 base, with 7 bases between. Germline V gene lookup returns CDR1 SGDLS and CDR2 YYNGEE. The CDR3 reads CASSVPDSGNTIYF. The CDR3 DNA sequence: TGTGCCAGCAGCGTCCCAGATTCTGGAAACACCATATATTTT.

This clone was counted a single time. This chain connects TRBV7-9 to TRBJ1-1; D perhaps matches TRBD1 (5 bases). CDR1 is SEHNR and CDR2 is FQNEAQ in the germline V gene (reference sequence). Trimming took off 3 bases at V and 1 base at J, with 9 bases between the two ends. The length of the CDR3 is 14 residues. In DNA form, the CDR3 reads TGTGCCAGCAGCTTCAGGGAGGGGAACACTGAAGCTTTCTTT. Its translation: CASSFREGNTEAFF.

V usage is TRBV4-1 and J usage is TRBJ1-2; 9 bases align to TRBD1. Per germline, CDR1 MGHRA and CDR2 YSYEKL. The CDR3 spans 18 residues. J gave up 7 bases and V 4 bases, and 19 bases lay outside the gene matches. CDR3 amino acids: CASSPDPIPGQGSIGYTF. CDR3 sequence (DNA): TGCGCCAGCAGCCCAGATCCTATTCCGGGACAGGGTAGTATTGGCTACACCTTC.

This clone was picked up one time. V is TRBV9 and J is TRBJ2-7; possible D gene TRBD1, 5 bases. The CDR3 runs 14 residues. V lost 3 bases, J lost 5 bases, and 15 bases lay in between. Germline assignment: CDR1 SGDLS and CDR2 YYNGEE. In DNA, the CDR3 is TGTGCCAGCAGCGATGGGAAGGGGTTTCACGAGCAGTACTTC. It yields the protein CASSDGKGFHEQYF.

This rearrangement joins TRBV3-1 (or the pseudogene TRBV3-2) to TRBJ1-1; D is ambiguous. Per the germline V gene, CDR1 is LGHDT and CDR2 is YNNKEL (reference sequence). This CDR3 is 13 amino acids long. V lost 2 bases to trimming and J lost 5 bases, with 9 bases between them. The CDR3 DNA is TGTGCCAGCAGCCAATTGTCTCGGACTGAAGCTTTCTTT. Protein sequence: CASSQLSRTEAFF.

This clone was observed a single time. The CDR3 region has the DNA TGTGCCAGCAGCTCCCGCTGGACCCTTGGCGTCAGGGCCGGGGAGCTGTTTTTT. Translated: CASSSRWTLGVRAGELFF. This sequence joins TRBV21-1 and TRBJ2-2; TRBD1, the table's D call, lacks a check against the DNA. TRBV21-1 is a recognized pseudogene. The CDR3 spans 18 residues.

This clone was seen a few times. This rearrangement joins TRBV27 to TRBJ2-1; TRBD2 aligns across 11 bases. The CDR3 length is 15 residues. The ends lost 3 bases at V and 8 bases at J; junction bases unmatched: 6. Germline assignment: CDR1 MNHEY and CDR2 SMNVEV (reference sequence). The CDR3 protein is CASSFILAGADEQFF. The DNA of the CDR3 is TGTGCCAGCAGTTTCATACTAGCGGGAGCGGATGAGCAGTTCTTC.

The DNA of the CDR3 is TGTGCCAGCACCCACGGGGATTATGGCTACACCTTC. Protein: CASTHGDYGYTF. The rearrangement uses TRBV6-5 and TRBJ1-2; D is unclear. CDR1 is MNHEY, CDR2 SVGAGI, per germline. Trimming pared 7 bases from V and 5 bases from J, leaving 11 bases between. The CDR3 contains 12 residues.

This clone was detected only once. The chain uses TRBV28 and TRBJ1-1; maybe TRBD1 (5 bases). Germline V CDR1 and CDR2: MDHEN, SYDVKM. The CDR3 sequence is 14 residues long. V was cut by 5 bases and J by 4 bases, with 14 bases left in between. CDR3 DNA: TGTGCCAGCAGTACTCCGCCCGGGGGCACTGAAGCTTTCTTT. Protein: CASSTPPGGTEAFF.